This T cell receptor (beta chain) was profiled in a study of Tregs in tolerant kidney transplant recipients. Whole-study results and caveats: Tregs expanded with activated donor B cells seemed most donor-specific. Changing PCR primers prevented nucleotide comparison between some patients' samples. Biological reproducibility was not directly addressed, but technical replication error appeared minimal.

The V and J ends lost 0 bases and 2 bases respectively, with 13 bases between them. Germline V CDR1 and CDR2: LGHNA, YNFKEQ. The CDR3 has 17 amino acids. The nonmyeloablative bone marrow transplants came from related graft donors, with transient mixed chimerism. A remark on this clone: What it binds is unknown.

Data came from immunoSEQ multiplex PCR; TCRdb stores just in-frame clones and leaves some out. The table lists about 81,000 clones, roughly nine tenths of them singletons. The input for sequencing was CD4+ T cells from blood (PBMCs), taken 24 months after the transplant. The gene calls are TRBV4-2 and TRBJ2-2; a weak D match, TRBD2 (6 bases). The source is a human patient who received a combined kidney and bone marrow transplant. Some T cells may possibly be graft donor cells. CDR3 in DNA: TGTGCCAGCAGCCAAGAAGGGGCGGGGAAAAACACCGGGGAGCTGTTTTTT. This gives the protein CASSQEGAGKNTGELFF.